One and the same sample provided the 11 T cell receptor beta chains below, sequenced in a study of Graves' ophthalmopathy and Graves' hyperthyroidism. Amplifying from RNA transcripts, the study obtained TCR beta CDR3 regions. An initial RT-PCR round employing HTBI primers preceded a second-round multiplex PCR. TCRdb redid the calling of the multiplex PCR reads with MiXCR, one entry per CDR3 protein. The sample consists of about 170,000 distinct CDR3 sequences, over 35% of them appearing once. The source material was peripheral blood. The receptors stem from a woman between 35 and 50 years old with Graves' ophthalmopathy.

This clonotype showed up many times. V is TRBV18 and J is TRBJ1-2; no clear D gene. V lost 2 bases to trimming and J lost 2 bases, with 9 bases between them. CDR3 size: 14 residues. Germline lookup yields CDR1 KGHSH and CDR2 LQKENI. CDR3 DNA sequence: TGTGCCAGCTCACCAATGTCAGAGAACTATGGCTACACCTTC. It codes for CASSPMSENYGYTF. Full variable domain (missing parts from reference TRBV18 and TRBJ1-2): NAGVMQNPRHLVRRRGQEARLRCSPMKGHSHVYWYRQLPEEGLKFMVYLQKENIIDESGMPKERFSAEFPKEGPSILRIQQVVRGDSAAYFCASSPMSENYGYTFGSGTRLTVV.

In this sample, this clonotype turned up many times. The rearrangement joins TRBV2 to TRBJ1-2; weak D call: TRBD1 (5 bases). The V and J ends lost 4 bases and 8 bases respectively, with 14 bases between them. Germline CDR1 and CDR2: SNHLY and FYNNEI. The CDR3 loop spans 13 amino acids. The CDR3 loop is CASSVGGSRGYTF. DNA of the CDR3: TGTGCCAGCAGTGTCGGGGGAAGTAGGGGCTACACCTTC.

This clonotype was seen many times. Possible read error: a much larger clone is one base away. V usage is TRBV7-8 and J usage is TRBJ1-1, with D unresolved. The germline gives CDR1 SGHVS, CDR2 FQNEAQ. This CDR3 spans 15 amino acids. CDR3 DNA sequence: TGTGTCAGCAGCTTAGACGAGGGCAGTGGGACTGAAGCTTTCTTT. Protein product: CVSSLDEGSGTEAFF.

This clonotype was observed at least ten times. The chain links TRBV6-1 to TRBJ1-6; D is unresolved. The germline gives CDR1 MNHNS, CDR2 SASEGT. This CDR3 has 15 amino acids. Trimming shortened V by 4 bases and J by 7 bases, and 14 bases separated the two germline ends. The CDR3 spells CASSVDGGGNSPLHF. For the CDR3, the DNA is TGTGCCAGCAGTGTGGATGGCGGTGGGAATTCACCCCTCCACTTT.

This clonotype came up many times. V gene TRBV19 combines with J gene TRBJ1-6; the D is unclear. V lost 0 bases and J 10 bases, leaving 13 bases between the germline ends. This CDR3 has 15 amino acids. Per germline, CDR1 LNHDA and CDR2 SQIVND (reference sequence). CDR3 loop: CASSIDRDHRSPLHF. The CDR3 coding sequence is TGTGCCAGTAGTATAGATCGGGATCATCGGTCACCCCTCCACTTT.

V gene TRBV7-8 combines with J gene TRBJ2-7; D is perhaps TRBD1 (6 bases). Per the germline V gene, CDR1 is SGHVS and CDR2 is FQNEAQ. The germline V and J ends were trimmed by 2 bases and 1 base, with 12 bases remaining between them. There are 15 residues in the CDR3. The CDR3 nucleotides are TGTGCCAGCAGCTTAACAACGACAGGTTCCTACGAGCAGTACTTC. This sequence encodes CASSLTTTGSYEQYF.

In its sample, this clonotype was seen many times. The V call is TRBV20-1, the J call TRBJ1-2, with D perhaps matching TRBD1 (6 bases). In germline, CDR1 is DFQATT, CDR2 SNEGSKA (reference sequence). V shed 2 bases and J shed 2 bases, with 15 bases lying between them. The CDR3 covers 15 residues. DNA for the CDR3: TGCAGTGCTAGACCTGGGGGCGCAGGCAACTATGGCTACACCTTC. This sequence encodes CSARPGGAGNYGYTF.

The table lists this clonotype with many counts. The chain is built from TRBV7-9 and TRBJ2-5, with D perhaps matching TRBD2 (5 bases). CDR1 and CDR2 (germline): SEHNR, FQNEAQ (reference sequence). There are 16 residues in the CDR3. Deletions cut 5 bases from V and 5 bases from J, with 21 bases between. The CDR3 here is CASSPGGLWAEETQYF. CDR3 bases: TGTGCCAGCAGCCCCGGAGGACTTTGGGCGGAGGAGACCCAGTACTTC.

This clonotype has at least ten counts. The J gene is TRBJ1-1, the V gene TRBV6-1; the match to TRBD1 covers 8 bases. CDR1 is MNHNS and CDR2 is SASEGT in the germline V gene. Losses at the gene ends were 4 bases for V and 3 bases for J; bases not matched to a gene: 1. This CDR3 comprises 13 residues. CDR3 coding DNA: TGTGCCAGCAGTGCGGACAGGGACACTGAAGCTTTCTTT. Its translation is CASSADRDTEAFF.

This clonotype came up many times. This chain uses TRBV6-1 with TRBJ2-2; D is unresolved. Germline V lookup: CDR1 MNHNS, CDR2 SASEGT. V gave up 4 bases and J gave up 1 base, with 4 bases separating them. This CDR3 has 13 residues. CDR3 in DNA: TGTGCCAGCAGTGGAGTGAACACCGGGGAGCTGTTTTTT. Translating gives CASSGVNTGELFF.

The V gene is TRBV19, the J gene TRBJ2-7; D unclear. The V gene lost 5 bases and the J gene lost 2 bases, with 10 bases spanning the gap. This CDR3 is 13 amino acids long. The germline V gene has CDR1 LNHDA and CDR2 SQIVND (reference sequence). This CDR3 reads CASSWNPPYEQYF. The CDR3 DNA is TGTGCCAGTAGTTGGAACCCGCCCTACGAGCAGTACTTC.